This passage covers 8 T cell receptor beta chains from one sample sequenced in a study of blood T cell repertoires in COVID-19. The assay was immunoSEQ multiplex PCR, and TCRdb's table has in-frame clones only and misses some. The sample carries 150,000 to 200,000 clones, approximately 86% recorded once. The material sequenced was peripheral blood. The receptors come from an elderly woman with COVID-19, enrolled during active disease.

The chain links TRBV5-1 to TRBJ2-7; the match to TRBD1 covers 7 bases. The CDR3 covers 14 residues. Germline V gene sequence: CDR1 SGHRS, CDR2 YFSETQ. Trimming removed 3 bases from V and 4 bases from J; junction bases left unmatched: 7. DNA for the CDR3: TGCGCCAGCAGCTCCGGGACAGCTACATACGAGCAGTACTTC. As protein: CASSSGTATYEQYF.

The rearrangement uses TRBV6-1 and TRBJ2-1; TRBD2 is a possible D gene (5 bases). There are 15 residues in the CDR3. The V end lost 2 bases, the J end lost 4 bases, and 12 bases lay between the germline ends. CDR1 is MNHNS, CDR2 SASEGT, per germline. The DNA of the CDR3 is TGTGCCAGCAGTGAACTTAATCTAGCTTACAATGAGCAGTTCTTC. Translating gives CASSELNLAYNEQFF.

The chain employs TRBV28 and TRBJ1-2; no reliable D call. V lost 5 bases, J lost 5 bases, and 15 bases lay in between. The CDR3 is 14 residues long. Per the germline V gene, CDR1 is MDHEN and CDR2 is SYDVKM. The DNA of the CDR3 is TGTGCCAGCAGTGAGGTCACCCGGGGATATGGCTACACCTTC. It yields the protein CASSEVTRGYGYTF.

The chain recombines TRBV11-3 with TRBJ2-1, with D tentatively TRBD2 (6 bases). Looked up from germline, CDR1 is SGHNT and CDR2 is YENEEA. CDR3 length: 14 residues. Trimming removed 1 base at V and 10 bases at J, with 14 bases between. CDR3 sequence reads: CASSLARESREQFF. CDR3 nucleotides: TGTGCCAGCAGCTTAGCACGGGAGAGTCGGGAGCAGTTCTTC. The entire variable domain, with the rest obtained from reference TRBV11-3 and TRBJ2-1, is as follows: EAGVVQSPRYKIIEKKQPVAFWCNPISGHNTLYWYLQNLGQGPELLIRYENEEAVDDSQLPKDRFSAERLKGVDSTLKIQPAELGDSAVYLCASSLARESREQFFGPGTRLTVL.

This chain joins TRBV27 and TRBJ2-3, with D tentatively TRBD2 (6 bases). Germline CDR1 reads MNHEY; CDR2 reads SMNVEV (reference sequence). Trimming pared 6 bases from V and 4 bases from J, leaving 14 bases between. CDR3 length equals 14 residues. In nucleotides, the CDR3 is TGTGCCAGCAGCCTCGGTGGAGGGCCAGATACGCAGTATTTT. Its translation: CASSLGGGPDTQYF.

The genes are TRBV29-1 and TRBJ2-5; the D is unclear. The CDR3 runs to 14 residues. Germline loops: CDR1 SQVTM, CDR2 ANQGSEA. Trimming stripped 0 bases from V and 3 bases from J, with 11 bases between. CDR3 residues: CSVEDRGSKETQYF. In DNA, the CDR3 is TGCAGCGTTGAAGATCGTGGTAGCAAAGAGACCCAGTACTTC.

The chain carries TRBV7-2 and TRBJ2-1; tentative D call: TRBD1 (6 bases). The V gene's germline CDR1 is SGHTA and CDR2 FQGNSA. This CDR3 spans 15 amino acids. V shed 5 bases and J shed 0 bases, with 11 bases lying between them. The CDR3 region is CASSGGQSSYNEQFF. The CDR3, as DNA: TGTGCCAGCAGCGGGGGCCAGAGCTCCTACAATGAGCAGTTCTTC. Variable domain in full (rest from reference TRBV7-2 and TRBJ2-1): GAGVSQSPSNKVTEKGKDVELRCDPISGHTALYWYRQSLGQGLEFLIYFQGNSAPDKSGLPSDRFSAERTGGSVSTLTIQRTQQEDSAVYLCASSGGQSSYNEQFFGPGTRLTVL.

The chain has TRBV28 and TRBJ1-1; D not certain. Trimming stripped 4 bases from V and 3 bases from J, with 18 bases between. The CDR3 covers 16 residues. Germline values: CDR1 MDHEN, CDR2 SYDVKM. CDR3 in amino acids: CASSSSLTPGYTEAFF. The CDR3 DNA follows: TGTGCCAGCAGTTCTTCTCTAACCCCGGGGTACACTGAAGCTTTCTTT.